The 29 T cell receptor beta chains below come from one sample, sequenced in a study of regulatory T cells in long-lasting Graves disease. HTBI primers from iRepertoire and Arm-PCR of CDR3 regions yielded the TCR beta libraries. TCRdb reanalysed the multiplex PCR reads using MiXCR and keeps one entry per CDR3 protein. Of 700,000 or so distinct CDR3 sequences listed, approximately 29% were seen once; the top ten hold 42%. Time point indicated: persistent/refractory GD, antithyroid drugs over 5 years with positive TRAb. TCR sequences were obtained from RNA taken from PBMCs. The specimen comprised peripheral blood mononuclear cells (PBMCs), sampled when the disease was refractory, from a patient treated with antithyroid drugs. These receptor sequences come from a female donor with Graves disease.

The chain employs TRBV6-1 and TRBJ2-7; weak D call: TRBD2 (7 bases). Germline CDR1 MNHNS, CDR2 SASEGT. Trimming removed 6 bases from V and 6 bases from J, with 24 bases in between. There are 16 residues in the CDR3. The CDR3 region has the DNA TGTGCCAGCAGAATGGGGAGCGGGAAGAGGGGGGGCGAGCAGTACTTC. This encodes CASRMGSGKRGGEQYF.

The table lists this clonotype with a few counts. The chain carries TRBV6-2 or TRBV6-3 and TRBJ2-5, with D possibly called TRBD1 or TRBD2 (5 bases each). V gave up 6 bases and J gave up 3 bases, with 23 bases separating them. This CDR3 has 17 residues. Germline V gene sequence: CDR1 MNHEY, CDR2 SVGEGT. The CDR3 DNA reads as TGTGCCAGCAGAGGATCTTTTGCGTGGGACGGAGAAGAGACCCAGTACTTC. Its translation: CASRGSFAWDGEETQYF.

The rearrangement joins TRBV29-1 to TRBJ1-1; D is undetermined. V was shortened by 6 bases and J by 1 base, with 12 bases between the two germline ends. Germline CDR1 SQVTM, CDR2 ANQGSEA. There are 13 residues in the CDR3. CDR3 bases: TGCAGCGTCGTTTTTAAACCGAACACTGAAGCTTTCTTT. Translated: CSVVFKPNTEAFF.

In this sample, this clonotype turned up many times. The chain carries TRBV27 and TRBJ1-2, with 11 nucleotides matching TRBD1. This CDR3 spans 15 amino acids. Trimming cost V 1 base and J 6 bases; bases outside gene matches: 4. Germline lookup yields CDR1 MNHEY and CDR2 SMNVEV (reference sequence). The CDR3 sequence: CASSLLGQGAHGYTF. The CDR3 coding sequence is TGTGCCAGCAGTTTATTAGGACAGGGGGCGCATGGCTACACCTTC.

The V call is TRBV19, the J call TRBJ1-5, with D possibly being TRBD1 (5 bases). This CDR3 spans 15 amino acids. V gave up 1 base and J gave up 7 bases, with 14 bases separating them. Germline-derived CDR1 and CDR2 are LNHDA and SQIVND (reference sequence). Written as DNA, the CDR3 is TGTGCCAGTAGTATAGTTCGGGGCTGGCGGCAGCCCCAGCATTTT. This encodes CASSIVRGWRQPQHF.

This clonotype was recorded a few times. The V gene is TRBV15, the J gene TRBJ1-1; weak D call: TRBD1 (6 bases). This CDR3 comprises 14 residues. V shed 0 bases and J shed 8 bases, with 13 bases lying between them. Looked up from germline, CDR1 is LNHNV and CDR2 is YYDKDF (reference sequence). DNA of the CDR3: TGTGCCACCAGCAGAGATCAGGCAGGGGAAGAAGCTTTCTTT. Encoded protein: CATSRDQAGEEAFF.

This clonotype appeared a single time. The chain uses TRBV5-1 and TRBJ2-1; 9 nucleotides align to TRBD2. The ends lost 4 bases at V and 7 bases at J; junction bases unmatched: 12. Germline values: CDR1 SGHRS, CDR2 YFSETQ. This CDR3 contains 16 residues. The CDR3 coding sequence is TGCGCCAGCAGCCCCTTCATGAGCGGGAGGACAAATGAGCAGTTCTTC. Translated: CASSPFMSGRTNEQFF.

This chain's CDR3 is CASSLGTVPGNTIYF. The CDR3 region has the DNA TGTGCCAGCAGCTTAGGGACAGTACCTGGAAACACCATATATTTT. This chain joins TRBV7-6 and TRBJ1-3; tentatively, D is TRBD1 (6 bases). The CDR3 length is 15 residues. CDR1 and CDR2 (germline): SGHVS, FNYEAQ. V gave up 1 base and J gave up 2 bases, with 9 bases separating them.

The chain employs TRBV2 and TRBJ2-5; 11 positions match TRBD2. The CDR3 contains 13 residues. CDR1 SNHLY and CDR2 FYNNEI come from the germline V gene. J gave up 5 bases and V 6 bases, and 2 bases lay outside the gene matches. Written as DNA, the CDR3 is TGTGCCAGCAGGGCTAGCGGGAGGGAGACCCAGTACTTC. As protein: CASRASGRETQYF.

The chain links TRBV7-9 to TRBJ2-5; 7 bases fit TRBD1. The length of the CDR3 is 15 residues. V shed 3 bases and J 3 bases; nucleotides not matched to a gene: 7. Germline V gene lookup returns CDR1 SEHNR and CDR2 FQNEAQ (reference sequence). The CDR3 here is CASSLGTVFKETQYF. Here the CDR3 DNA reads TGTGCCAGCAGCTTGGGGACAGTTTTCAAAGAGACCCAGTACTTC.

This clonotype showed up just a few times. V gene TRBV27 combines with J gene TRBJ2-3; TRBD2 is a possible D gene (6 bases). Germline CDR1 is MNHEY and CDR2 is SMNVEV (reference sequence). The CDR3 sequence is 15 residues long. V was shortened by 3 bases and J by 4 bases, with 14 bases between the two germline ends. CDR3 coding DNA: TGTGCCAGCAGTTTTTATTCGGGGGTTGCAGATACGCAGTATTTT. This sequence encodes CASSFYSGVADTQYF.

This clonotype was picked up a small number of times. V gene TRBV5-1 combines with J gene TRBJ1-2; TRBD1 matches at 10 bases. In germline, CDR1 is SGHRS, CDR2 YFSETQ. V trimming: 2 bases; J trimming: 5 bases; junction bases outside the gene matches: 3. This CDR3 is 14 amino acids long. The CDR3 coding sequence is TGCGCCAGCAGCTTACAGGGACAGGGGTATGGCTACACCTTC. Translation: CASSLQGQGYGYTF.

The chain uses TRBV4-1 and TRBJ1-5; 7 bases fit TRBD1. In germline, CDR1 is MGHRA, CDR2 YSYEKL. With 1 base clipped from V and 6 bases from J, the junction kept 6 bases outside the gene matches. CDR3 size: 15 residues. CDR3 protein: CASSQALGGSQPQHF. DNA for the CDR3: TGCGCCAGCAGCCAAGCGTTAGGGGGCAGTCAGCCCCAGCATTTT.

The chain couples TRBV14 to TRBJ2-7; possible D gene TRBD1, 6 bases. In germline, CDR1 is SGHDN, CDR2 FVKESK. The V and J ends lost 2 bases and 0 bases respectively, with 8 bases between them. The CDR3 loop spans 14 amino acids. The CDR3 DNA is TGTGCCAGCAGCCAATCGACAGGCTCCTACGAGCAGTACTTC. Its protein is CASSQSTGSYEQYF.

The chain carries TRBV11-2 and TRBJ1-1; TRBD1 matches 8 bases. This CDR3 is 13 amino acids long. V lost 7 bases and J lost 2; bases outside the gene matches: 3. CDR1 is SGHAT, CDR2 FQNNGV, per germline. CDR3 loop: CASKTGVNTEAFF. DNA of the CDR3: TGTGCCAGCAAGACAGGGGTTAACACTGAAGCTTTCTTT.

The chain employs TRBV29-1 and TRBJ1-1, with D tentatively TRBD1 (6 bases). There are 13 residues in the CDR3. Germline loops: CDR1 SQVTM, CDR2 ANQGSEA. V was clipped by 5 bases and J by 0 bases, with 10 bases between them. The CDR3 sequence is CSVNRELNTEAFF. The CDR3 nucleotides are TGCAGCGTTAACAGGGAACTGAACACTGAAGCTTTCTTT.

Only one count was recorded for this clonotype. The chain carries TRBV3-1 and TRBJ1-4, with no clear D. Germline-derived CDR1 and CDR2 are LGHDT and YNNKEL (reference sequence). The germline V and J ends were trimmed by 1 base and 7 bases, with 13 bases remaining between them. The CDR3 has 15 amino acids. The CDR3 nucleotides are TGTGCCAGCAGCCAAGTGTCTTTCAGCGCTGAAAAACTGTTTTTT. This gives the protein CASSQVSFSAEKLFF.

This clonotype was counted ten times or more. The V call is TRBV2, the J call TRBJ1-1; D uncertain. The V gene's germline CDR1 is SNHLY and CDR2 FYNNEI. V lost 6 bases and J 0 bases, leaving 8 bases between the germline ends. There are 13 residues in the CDR3. The CDR3 region is CASRLLLNTEAFF. CDR3 nucleotide sequence: TGTGCCAGCAGGCTCCTGTTGAACACTGAAGCTTTCTTT.

To note about this clonotype: A read error is possible here, since a much larger clone lies one base away. In this CDR3 the conserved last residue, phenylalanine or tryptophan, is missing, so a read error is likely. V is TRBV2 and J is TRBJ2-7; 7 bases are a match to TRBD1. This CDR3 is built from 15 residues. V shed 9 bases and J 1 base; nucleotides not matched to a gene: 12. CDR1 is SNHLY, CDR2 FYNNEI, per germline. Here the CDR3 DNA reads TGTGCCAGTGTCAAAAGCAGGGGGTATTCCTACGAGCAGTACCTC. Translating it yields CASVKSRGYSYEQYL.

The chain has TRBV7-9 and TRBJ1-1; D unresolved. The germline V gene encodes CDR1 SEHNR and CDR2 FQNEAQ (reference sequence). V lost 5 bases, J lost 8 bases, and 12 bases lay in between. This CDR3 is 12 amino acids long. The CDR3 nucleotides read TGTGCCAGCAGCCCCCGGTTCGGAGAAGCTTTCTTT. This translates into CASSPRFGEAFF.

This clonotype showed up just a few times. This chain connects TRBV6-1 to TRBJ2-7, with D possibly being TRBD1 (6 bases). The CDR3 length is 15 residues. Germline CDR1 MNHNS, CDR2 SASEGT. V lost 6 bases and J 0 bases, leaving 15 bases between the germline ends. The CDR3 loop is CASSGTLSSSYEQYF. DNA for the CDR3: TGTGCCAGCAGCGGGACACTATCGAGCTCCTACGAGCAGTACTTC.

In DNA, the CDR3 is TGTGCCACCAGCGGGACAGCCATGAACACTGAAGCTTTCTTT. It codes for CATSGTAMNTEAFF. The chain uses TRBV15 and TRBJ1-1, with 7 bases fitting TRBD1. Germline V gene data show CDR1 as LNHNV and CDR2 as YYDKDF (reference sequence). The CDR3 spans 14 residues. V shed 5 bases and J 0 bases; nucleotides not matched to a gene: 3.

This clonotype was counted between two and nine times. The CDR3 spells CSARDPGYTF. Here the CDR3 DNA reads TGCAGTGCTAGAGACCCTGGCTACACCTTC. The chain employs TRBV20-1 and TRBJ1-2; no definite D call. The CDR3 consists of 10 residues. The V gene lost 0 bases and the J gene lost 7 bases, with 3 bases spanning the gap. Germline-derived CDR1 and CDR2 are DFQATT and SNEGSKA (reference sequence).

The chain recombines TRBV7-2 with TRBJ2-5; D tentatively reads TRBD1 or TRBD2 (5 bases each). The CDR3 is made up of 15 amino acids. Germline-derived CDR1 and CDR2 are SGHTA and FQGNSA. V shed 5 bases and J shed 5 bases, with 18 bases lying between them. CDR3 sequence reads: CASSQVGAPLETQYF. CDR3 DNA: TGTGCCAGCAGCCAGGTCGGGGCCCCATTGGAGACCCAGTACTTC. The full variable domain, in which reference TRBV7-2 and TRBJ2-5 provide the parts outside the CDR3, is GAGVSQSPSNKVTEKGKDVELRCDPISGHTALYWYRQSLGQGLEFLIYFQGNSAPDKSGLPSDRFSAERTGGSVSTLTIQRTQQEDSAVYLCASSQVGAPLETQYFGPGTRLLVL.

This clonotype was recorded many times. V gene TRBV12-3 or TRBV12-4 combines with J gene TRBJ1-4; D is ambiguous. This CDR3 has 12 amino acids. Between the trimmed V and J ends, which lost 3 bases and 13 bases, there was a span of 12 bases. The CDR3 sequence: CASSFSEVGLFF. CDR3 coding DNA: TGTGCCAGCAGTTTCTCGGAAGTTGGACTGTTTTTT.

This clonotype was seen more than once but under ten times. The chain carries TRBV12-3 or TRBV12-4 and TRBJ1-1; 7 nucleotides agree with TRBD1. The trim removed 4 bases at V and 1 base at J, leaving 6 bases unmatched. The CDR3 covers 15 residues. For the CDR3, the DNA is TGTGCCAGCAGTTCTTCAGGGGGATGGAACACTGAAGCTTTCTTT. It yields the protein CASSSSGGWNTEAFF.

The chain has TRBV29-1 and TRBJ1-1; D might be TRBD1 (5 bases). The V end lost 5 bases, the J end lost 1 base, and 8 bases lay between the germline ends. This CDR3 is 12 amino acids long. Germline-derived CDR1 and CDR2 are SQVTM and ANQGSEA. The CDR3 DNA reads TGCAGCGTTTGGGACGGGAACACTGAAGCTTTCTTT. Translated: CSVWDGNTEAFF.

This clonotype was seen many times. V gene TRBV15 combines with J gene TRBJ1-2; TRBD1 agrees at 7 bases. V lost 5 bases to trimming and J lost 4 bases; unmatched junction nucleotides: 7. CDR1 is LNHNV, CDR2 YYDKDF, per germline (reference sequence). This CDR3 comprises 14 residues. In DNA, the CDR3 is TGTGCCACCAGCCCACGGGACAGCCTCTATGGCTACACCTTC. Translated: CATSPRDSLYGYTF.

The chain recombines TRBV27 with TRBJ2-2, with 11 bases that match TRBD2. The CDR3 consists of 16 residues. CDR1 is MNHEY, CDR2 SMNVEV, per germline (reference sequence). Trimming cost V 9 bases and J 4 bases; bases outside gene matches: 10. DNA for the CDR3: TGTGCCAGTTCGGGACTAGCGGTTAGAGCCACCGGGGAGCTGTTTTTT. It encodes CASSGLAVRATGELFF.